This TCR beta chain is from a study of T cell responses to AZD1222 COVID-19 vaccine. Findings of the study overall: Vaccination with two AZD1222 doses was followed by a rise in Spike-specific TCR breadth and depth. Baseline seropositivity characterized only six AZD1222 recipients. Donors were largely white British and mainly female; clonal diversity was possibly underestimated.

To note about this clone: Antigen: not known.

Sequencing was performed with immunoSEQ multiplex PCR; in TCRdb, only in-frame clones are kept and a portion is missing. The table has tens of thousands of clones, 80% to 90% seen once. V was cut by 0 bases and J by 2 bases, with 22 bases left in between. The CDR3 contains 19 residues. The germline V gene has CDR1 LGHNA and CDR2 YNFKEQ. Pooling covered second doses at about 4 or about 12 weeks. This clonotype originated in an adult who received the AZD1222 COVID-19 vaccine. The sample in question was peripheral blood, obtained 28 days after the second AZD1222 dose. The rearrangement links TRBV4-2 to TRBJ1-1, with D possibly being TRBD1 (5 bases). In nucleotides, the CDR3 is TGTGCCAGCAGCCAAGAAGGGGTGGGTAGGAGGGGAGCAAACACTGAAGCTTTCTTT. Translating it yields CASSQEGVGRRGANTEAFF.